Shown below are 20 T cell receptor beta chains from a single sample sequenced in a study of blood T cell repertoires in COVID-19. The assay was immunoSEQ multiplex PCR, and TCRdb's table has in-frame clones only and misses some. The sample lists approximately 82,000 clones, around 81% seen once, with 12% in the top ten. The specimen was peripheral blood. These receptors all stem from a woman in her 70s with active or convalescent COVID-19.

V gene TRBV7-2 combines with J gene TRBJ2-7; possible D gene TRBD2, 6 bases. This CDR3 has 13 amino acids. Germline lookup yields CDR1 SGHTA and CDR2 FQGNSA. Trimming stripped 4 bases from V and 3 bases from J, with 10 bases between. DNA for the CDR3: TGTGCCAGCAGCTCGGGACTCCGCTACGAGCAGTACTTC. This codes for CASSSGLRYEQYF.

In nucleotides, the CDR3 is TGTGCCAGCAGTCCCCTGCGGGGAGCCAAGGGTAACTACGAGCAGTACTTC. Translated: CASSPLRGAKGNYEQYF. The V gene is TRBV28, the J gene TRBJ2-7, with a weak D call TRBD2 (6 bases). The length of the CDR3 is 17 residues. V was pared by 5 bases and J by 3 bases, with 23 bases between. The germline V gene encodes CDR1 MDHEN and CDR2 SYDVKM.

The chain combines TRBV7-2 with TRBJ2-3; TRBD2 matches 8 bases. The germline CDR1 and CDR2 sequences are SGHTA and FQGNSA. This CDR3 spans 14 amino acids. J gave up 6 bases and V 6 bases, and 8 bases lay outside the gene matches. The CDR3 nucleotides are TGTGCCAGCAGTCAAGGACTAGCAGCGGATACGCAGTATTTT. This encodes CASSQGLAADTQYF.

This chain links TRBV2 with TRBJ1-2; 9 bases are a match to TRBD1. This CDR3 spans 13 amino acids. Germline loops: CDR1 SNHLY, CDR2 FYNNEI. V lost 1 base, J lost 8 bases, and 2 bases stayed unmatched. CDR3 residues: CASSEGTGAGYTF. In DNA form, the CDR3 reads TGTGCCAGCAGTGAAGGGACAGGGGCCGGCTACACCTTC. The full variable domain, completed using reference TRBV2 and TRBJ1-2, is EPEVTQTPSHQVTQMGQEVILRCVPISNHLYFYWYRQILGQKVEFLVSFYNNEISEKSEIFDDQFSVERPDGSNFTLKIRSTKLEDSAMYFCASSEGTGAGYTFGSGTRLTVV.

The chain joins TRBV29-1 to TRBJ1-2; maybe TRBD1 (5 bases). There are 13 residues in the CDR3. V dropped 1 base and J dropped 6 bases, with 12 bases sitting between them. Germline lookup yields CDR1 SQVTM and CDR2 ANQGSEA. The DNA for the CDR3 is TGCAGCGTTGAAGGATCCGTAGGGGATGGCTACACCTTC. It yields the protein CSVEGSVGDGYTF.

The genes are TRBV20-1 and TRBJ1-1, with TRBD1 matching 8 bases. The V and J ends lost 3 bases and 5 bases, in that order; junction bases with no gene match: 8. In germline, CDR1 is DFQATT, CDR2 SNEGSKA (reference sequence). This CDR3 spans 14 amino acids. The CDR3 coding sequence is TGCAGTGCTAGTCGAGCGGGACAGGAGACTGAAGCTTTCTTT. This gives the protein CSASRAGQETEAFF.

CDR3 coding DNA: TGTGCCAGCAGCCTGGGGAGTGGCACTGAAGCTTTCTTT. It translates to CASSLGSGTEAFF. The chain carries TRBV3-1 (or the pseudogene TRBV3-2) and TRBJ1-1; D is unresolved. The CDR3 is made up of 13 amino acids. Trimming took off 4 bases at V and 4 bases at J, with 10 bases between the two ends. CDR1 is LGHDT, CDR2 YNNKEL, per germline (reference sequence).

In regard to this clone: Other DNA variants within this sample encode the same CDR3. V usage is TRBV20-1 and J usage is TRBJ1-2; possible D gene TRBD1, 5 bases. The length of the CDR3 is 11 residues. The germline gives CDR1 DFQATT, CDR2 SNEGSKA (reference sequence). The V and J ends lost 2 bases and 4 bases respectively, with 5 bases between them. The CDR3 loop is CSARQGYGYTF. CDR3 nucleotides: TGCAGTGCTAGACAGGGCTATGGCTACACCTTC.

The V gene is TRBV19, the J gene TRBJ1-1, with 9 bases fitting TRBD1. Germline trimming cut 5 bases from V and 5 bases from J; bases unmatched to any gene: 9. This CDR3 is 15 amino acids long. Germline loops: CDR1 LNHDA, CDR2 SQIVND (reference sequence). CDR3 DNA: TGTGCCAGTAGTCCCCGGGACAGGGAGCTGACTGAAGCTTTCTTT. Amino acids: CASSPRDRELTEAFF.

The chain uses TRBV14 and TRBJ2-1; 8 bases map to TRBD2. Germline CDR1 reads SGHDN; CDR2 reads FVKESK. The CDR3 covers 16 residues. V lost 1 base and J lost 1; bases outside the gene matches: 3. CDR3 DNA: TGTGCCAGCAGCCAAGTTGGCGGGGGGTCCTACAATGAGCAGTTCTTC. Residues: CASSQVGGGSYNEQFF.

The chain recombines TRBV19 with TRBJ2-1; tentative D call: TRBD1 (5 bases). V gave up 8 bases and J gave up 9 bases, with 17 bases separating them. In germline, CDR1 is LNHDA, CDR2 SQIVND (reference sequence). The CDR3 has 13 residues. For the CDR3, the DNA is TGTGCCAGTCAGAATATAGGGGTTTTTGAGCAGTTCTTC. Protein: CASQNIGVFEQFF.

The chain uses TRBV7-2 and TRBJ2-7, with 8 positions matching TRBD2. This CDR3 is 14 amino acids long. Per germline, CDR1 SGHTA and CDR2 FQGNSA. Trimming cost V 5 bases and J 3 bases; bases outside gene matches: 6. The CDR3 loop is CASSRGGSFYEQYF. The CDR3 DNA reads as TGTGCCAGCAGCCGGGGGGGCAGTTTCTACGAGCAGTACTTC. Filled out from reference TRBV7-2 and TRBJ2-7, the complete variable domain reads GAGVSQSPSNKVTEKGKDVELRCDPISGHTALYWYRQSLGQGLEFLIYFQGNSAPDKSGLPSDRFSAERTGGSVSTLTIQRTQQEDSAVYLCASSRGGSFYEQYFGPGTRLTVT.

V usage is TRBV5-4 and J usage is TRBJ2-7, with TRBD2 matching over 14 bases. Germline values: CDR1 SGHNT, CDR2 YYREEE (reference sequence). The CDR3 runs 17 residues. The trim removed 3 bases at V and 4 bases at J, leaving 9 bases unmatched. This CDR3 is CASSSGLAGAAVYEQYF. CDR3 nucleotides: TGTGCCAGCAGCTCGGGACTAGCGGGGGCCGCCGTGTACGAGCAGTACTTC.

This chain joins TRBV4-2 and TRBJ1-2, with 7 bases fitting TRBD1. V was pared by 4 bases and J by 4 bases, with 9 bases of the junction left unmatched. Germline V gene sequence: CDR1 LGHNA, CDR2 YNFKEQ. The CDR3 loop spans 15 amino acids. CDR3 in DNA: TGTGCCAGCAGCCGTGGGACAGAAAAAATCTATGGCTACACCTTC. Translation: CASSRGTEKIYGYTF.

The V gene is TRBV27, the J gene TRBJ1-1; D remains unclear. The germline CDR1 and CDR2 sequences are MNHEY and SMNVEV (reference sequence). The CDR3 length is 11 residues. V lost 7 bases to trimming and J lost 3 bases, with 6 bases between them. The CDR3 nucleotides read TGTGCCAGCACCGGTTACACTGAAGCTTTCTTT. It codes for CASTGYTEAFF.

The rearrangement links TRBV11-2 to TRBJ2-7, with 7 bases aligning to TRBD1. The CDR3 contains 17 residues. Germline lookup yields CDR1 SGHAT and CDR2 FQNNGV. The junction had 14 bases not matched to a gene; V was cut back by 6 bases and J by 0 bases. The chain's CDR3 is CASRPFSIRDSSYEQYF. CDR3 bases: TGTGCCAGCAGACCATTTTCCATCCGGGACAGCTCCTACGAGCAGTACTTC.

The rearrangement joins TRBV6-5 to TRBJ1-4; D possibly corresponds to TRBD1 (6 bases). V was cut by 8 bases and J by 16 bases, with 20 bases left in between. The germline V gene encodes CDR1 MNHEY and CDR2 SVGAGI. This CDR3 is 12 amino acids long. The CDR3 region has the DNA TGTGCCAGCGCTTTACCGACAGGTATCTCGTTTTTT. It codes for CASALPTGISFF.

This clone showed up just once. CDR3 in DNA: TGTGCCAGCAGTGCAGTTCGACAGGGGATACAAGAGACCCAGTACTTC. Protein product: CASSAVRQGIQETQYF. The chain couples TRBV6-1 to TRBJ2-5; 8 nucleotides align to TRBD1. CDR3 length: 16 residues. Germline trimming cut 4 bases from V and 2 bases from J; bases unmatched to any gene: 9. Germline-derived CDR1 and CDR2 are MNHNS and SASEGT.

The rearrangement links TRBV6-6 to TRBJ1-5; 8 bases match TRBD1. The CDR3 spans 17 residues. J gave up 6 bases and V 6 bases, and 16 bases lay outside the gene matches. Germline V gene sequence: CDR1 MNHNY, CDR2 SVGAGI (reference sequence). This chain's CDR3 is CASSRQGSAGRSQPQHF. CDR3 coding DNA: TGTGCCAGCAGCCGACAGGGGAGCGCCGGTAGGTCTCAGCCCCAGCATTTT.

This chain links TRBV5-1 with TRBJ2-2, with D tentatively TRBD2 (6 bases). Germline CDR1 SGHRS, CDR2 YFSETQ. Trimming left V 5 bases short and J 4 bases short, with 15 bases between. This CDR3 is 15 amino acids long. The CDR3 DNA reads as TGCGCCAGCAGAAAGGCGGGACTGAGCACCGGGGAGCTGTTTTTT. This sequence encodes CASRKAGLSTGELFF.